This paragraph reports one T cell receptor beta chain. This clonotype was counted between two and nine times. Its antigen is still unknown. It has no much larger one-base neighbor in the sample; base qualities were not kept. Receptors were amplified or captured by 5' RACE. For sequencing, an Illumina HiSeq 2000 was employed. A universal primer binding site was introduced by template switching, and a unique molecular identifier was present in the final cDNA, enabling accurate counting of TCR cDNA molecules. Specific primers in the conserved constant-segment region were used to synthesize first-strand cDNA for the TCR alpha and beta chains. To control for contamination, every cDNA library carried two barcodes: a SMART-Mk sample barcode plus Illumina barcodes. TruSeq adapter sequences along with Illumina sample barcodes were introduced in two successive PCR steps. Sequencing of the TCR alpha and beta cDNA libraries was done on the Illumina HiSeq platform using custom primers. In the authors' own workflow: MiGEC was used to process raw reads and extract unique molecular identifiers, and MiXCR was used to find CDR3 positions. For each individual, recombination models were inferred using an EM algorithm with the repgenHMM and IGoR tools. The analysis of shared clonotypes was done with the tcR package in R, with sharing normalized by the product of cloneset sizes. To study raw recombination without the effects of thymic and clonal selection, out-of-frame nonproductive sequences were analyzed. TCRdb ran its own pipeline on the public reads, namely fastp trimming at Q25 and MiXCR clone calling, and kept in-frame beta chains. Rows merge per CDR3 protein into single entries with the most common DNA and genes. The V and J calls here are based on TCRdb, not the publication. Within this sample are under 250,000 distinct CDR3 sequences, with around 8.1% of them counted one time only. The ten biggest clones cover just under 2% of the sample.

The sample originates from a study of identical twins (dated by TCRdb to the mid-2010s). The study in broad terms: The study deep-sequenced TCR alpha and beta repertoires from monozygotic twins, unrelated adults of various ages and cord blood to test whether fetal clonotypes persist. To rule out contamination, replicate twin experiments were performed at different times with different library preparation protocols.

All donors were healthy Caucasians. Three pairs of female monozygotic twins, all aged about 18 to 30 years, made up the twin cohort. Miltenyi CD45RO+ enrichment and human naive T-cell isolation kits were used to isolate memory (CD45RO+) and naive T cells from PBMC. V and J are truncated by 6 bases and 2 bases respectively, leaving an intervening sequence of 14 bases. Taken from the germline V gene, the CDR1 and CDR2 loops are MDHEN and SYDVKM. Including cysteine and phenylalanine, the CDR3 has 15 amino acids. Only CDR3 DNA remains: 45 bases, in frame from the first base. What the work shows at the level of the full study, not this receptor alone: Out-of-frame TCR alpha sequences shared between twins showed an excess of low generation-probability sequences compared with coincidental sharing between unrelated individuals. Conclusions relied on cross-sectional statistical analysis, since the same donors could not be followed over many years. Fewer insertions were carried by abundant cord blood beta clonotypes; a weaker similar trend was observed in young adult naive repertoires, while no such trend was observed in memory repertoires. Excess twin sharing in beta out-of-frame sequences was weaker because fewer shared sequences lowered the signal-to-noise ratio. Invariant T cells such as MAIT and iNKT could partly confound zero-insertion analyses, although diverse VJ usage argued against such confounding for most clonotypes. Out-of-frame TCR alpha sharing in monozygotic twins was systematically underestimated by recombination models, whereas sharing between unrelated individuals was in agreement with the recombination models.

These data were also reused for a study on yellow fever vaccine responses in identical twins. The second study's authors report: The authors reported that the T cell response to vaccination in identical twins appeared partly convergent and partly personalized. The study precisely tracked vaccine-responding T cell clones in identical twins.

The sample was memory (CD45RO+) T cells sorted from blood. The meaning of the sample's cell subset or site label: CD45RO+ enriched T cells. The clonotype originates from a woman aged 18 to 35 in good health. The chain couples TRBV28 to TRBJ1-3; a tentative D call is TRBD1 (5 bases match). The CDR3 has the sequence CASRTPRGAGNTIYF. The sequence in DNA is TGTGCCAGCAGGACCCCGAGGGGAGCTGGAAACACCATATATTTT.